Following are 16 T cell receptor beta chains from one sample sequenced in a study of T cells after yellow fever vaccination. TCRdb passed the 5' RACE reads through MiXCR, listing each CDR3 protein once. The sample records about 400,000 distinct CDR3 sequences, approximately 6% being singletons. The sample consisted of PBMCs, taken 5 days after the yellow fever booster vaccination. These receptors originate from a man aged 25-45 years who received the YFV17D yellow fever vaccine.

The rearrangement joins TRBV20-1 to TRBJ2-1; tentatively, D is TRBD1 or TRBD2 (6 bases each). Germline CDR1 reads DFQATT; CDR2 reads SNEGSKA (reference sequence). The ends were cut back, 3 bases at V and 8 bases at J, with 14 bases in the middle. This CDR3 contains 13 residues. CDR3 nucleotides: TGCAGTGCTAGTAGGGGGGTTGGGGATGAGCAGTTCTTC. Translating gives CSASRGVGDEQFF.

The CDR3 loop reads CASSLGAPYGYTF. In DNA form, the CDR3 reads TGTGCCAGCAGTTTAGGGGCCCCCTATGGCTACACCTTC. The rearrangement links TRBV12-3 or TRBV12-4 to TRBJ1-2; D is unclear. There are 13 residues in the CDR3. Trimming took off 1 base at V and 4 bases at J, with 7 bases between the two ends.

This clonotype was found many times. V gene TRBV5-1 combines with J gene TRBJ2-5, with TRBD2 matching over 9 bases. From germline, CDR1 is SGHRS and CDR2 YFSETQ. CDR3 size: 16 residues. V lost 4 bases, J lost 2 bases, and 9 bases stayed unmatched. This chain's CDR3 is CASSLALAGNQETQYF. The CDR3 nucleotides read TGCGCCAGCAGCCTCGCGCTAGCGGGAAATCAAGAGACCCAGTACTTC.

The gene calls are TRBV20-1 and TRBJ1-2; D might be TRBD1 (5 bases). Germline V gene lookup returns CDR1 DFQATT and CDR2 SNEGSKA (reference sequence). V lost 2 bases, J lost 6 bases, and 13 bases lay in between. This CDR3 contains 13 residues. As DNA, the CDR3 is TGCAGTGCTAGAACCGGGGGACGGAATGGCTACACCTTC. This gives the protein CSARTGGRNGYTF.

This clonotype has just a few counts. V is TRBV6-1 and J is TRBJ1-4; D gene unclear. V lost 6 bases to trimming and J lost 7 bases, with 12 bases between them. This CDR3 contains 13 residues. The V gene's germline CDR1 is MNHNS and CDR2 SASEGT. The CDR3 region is CASRPPWGEKLFF. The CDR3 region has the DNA TGTGCCAGCAGACCGCCCTGGGGTGAAAAACTGTTTTTT.

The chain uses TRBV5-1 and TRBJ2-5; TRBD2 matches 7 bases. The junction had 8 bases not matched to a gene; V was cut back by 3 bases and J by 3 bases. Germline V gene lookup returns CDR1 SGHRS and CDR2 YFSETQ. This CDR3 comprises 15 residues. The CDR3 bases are TGCGCCAGCAGCTCCTCAGCGGGGACCAAAGAGACCCAGTACTTC. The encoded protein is CASSSSAGTKETQYF. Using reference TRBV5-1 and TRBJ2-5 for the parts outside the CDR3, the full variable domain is KAGVTQTPRYLIKTRGQQVTLSCSPISGHRSVSWYQQTPGQGLQFLFEYFSETQRNKGNFPGRFSGRQFSNSRSEMNVSTLELGDSALYLCASSSSAGTKETQYFGPGTRLLVL.

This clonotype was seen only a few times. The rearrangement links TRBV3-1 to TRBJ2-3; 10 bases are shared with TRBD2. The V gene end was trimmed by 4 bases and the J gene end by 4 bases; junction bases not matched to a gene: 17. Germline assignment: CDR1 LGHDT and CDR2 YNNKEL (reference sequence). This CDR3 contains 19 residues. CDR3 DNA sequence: TGTGCCAGCAGCCCAGGCGCCCTACTAGCGGGATCGTCGGCAGATACGCAGTATTTT. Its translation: CASSPGALLAGSSADTQYF.

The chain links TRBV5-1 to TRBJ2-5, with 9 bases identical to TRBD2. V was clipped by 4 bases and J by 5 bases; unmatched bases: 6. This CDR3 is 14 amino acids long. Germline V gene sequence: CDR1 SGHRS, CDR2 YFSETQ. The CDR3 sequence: CASSVGLAMETQYF. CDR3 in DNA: TGCGCCAGCAGCGTGGGACTAGCAATGGAGACCCAGTACTTC.

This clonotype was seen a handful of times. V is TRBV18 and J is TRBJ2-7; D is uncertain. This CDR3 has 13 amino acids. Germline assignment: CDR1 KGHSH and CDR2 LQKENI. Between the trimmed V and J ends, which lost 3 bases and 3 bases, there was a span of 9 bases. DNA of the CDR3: TGTGCCAGCTCACCCTCCCAAGGCTACGAGCAGTACTTC. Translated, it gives CASSPSQGYEQYF.

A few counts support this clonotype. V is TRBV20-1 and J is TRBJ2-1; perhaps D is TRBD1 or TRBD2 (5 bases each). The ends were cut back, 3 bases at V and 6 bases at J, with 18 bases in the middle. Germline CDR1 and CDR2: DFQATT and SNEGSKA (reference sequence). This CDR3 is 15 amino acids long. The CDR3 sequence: CSASPTLEGSNEQFF. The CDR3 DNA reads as TGCAGTGCTAGCCCGACCTTAGAGGGGTCCAATGAGCAGTTCTTC.

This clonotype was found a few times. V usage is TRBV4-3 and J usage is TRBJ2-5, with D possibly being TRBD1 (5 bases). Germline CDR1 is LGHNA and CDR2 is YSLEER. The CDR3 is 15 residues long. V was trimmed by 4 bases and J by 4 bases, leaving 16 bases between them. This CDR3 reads CASSPAYRTRETQYF. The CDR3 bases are TGCGCCAGCAGCCCCGCCTACAGGACCCGAGAGACCCAGTACTTC.

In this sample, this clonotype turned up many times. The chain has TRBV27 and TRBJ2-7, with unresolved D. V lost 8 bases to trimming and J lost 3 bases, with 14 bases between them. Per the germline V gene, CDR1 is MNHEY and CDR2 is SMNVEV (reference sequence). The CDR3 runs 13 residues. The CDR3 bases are TGTGCCAGCCCCCTCATTAAGTACTACGAGCAGTACTTC. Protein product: CASPLIKYYEQYF.

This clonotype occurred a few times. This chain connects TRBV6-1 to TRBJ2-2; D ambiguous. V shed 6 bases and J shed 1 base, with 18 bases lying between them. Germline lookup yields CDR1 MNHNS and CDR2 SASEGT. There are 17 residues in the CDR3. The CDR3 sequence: CASRGSPGSRNTGELFF. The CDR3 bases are TGTGCCAGCAGGGGATCCCCCGGATCGAGGAACACCGGGGAGCTGTTTTTT.

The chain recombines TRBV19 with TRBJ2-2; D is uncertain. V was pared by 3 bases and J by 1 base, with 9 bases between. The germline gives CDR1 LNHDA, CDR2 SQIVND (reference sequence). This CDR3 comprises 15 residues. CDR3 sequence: CASSIWQRNTGELFF. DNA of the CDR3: TGTGCCAGTAGTATCTGGCAGCGGAACACCGGGGAGCTGTTTTTT.

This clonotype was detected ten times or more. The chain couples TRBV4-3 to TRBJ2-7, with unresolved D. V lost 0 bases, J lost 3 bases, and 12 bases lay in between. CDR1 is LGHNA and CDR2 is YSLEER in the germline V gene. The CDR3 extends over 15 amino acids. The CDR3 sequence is CASSQDPGTLYEQYF. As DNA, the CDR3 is TGCGCCAGCAGCCAAGATCCGGGTACCCTCTACGAGCAGTACTTC.

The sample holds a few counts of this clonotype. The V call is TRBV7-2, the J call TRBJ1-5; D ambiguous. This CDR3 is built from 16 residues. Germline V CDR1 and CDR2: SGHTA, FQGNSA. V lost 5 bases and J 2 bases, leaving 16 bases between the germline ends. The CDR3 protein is CASSPPFEGGNQPQHF. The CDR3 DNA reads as TGTGCCAGCAGCCCCCCATTTGAGGGCGGCAATCAGCCCCAGCATTTT.